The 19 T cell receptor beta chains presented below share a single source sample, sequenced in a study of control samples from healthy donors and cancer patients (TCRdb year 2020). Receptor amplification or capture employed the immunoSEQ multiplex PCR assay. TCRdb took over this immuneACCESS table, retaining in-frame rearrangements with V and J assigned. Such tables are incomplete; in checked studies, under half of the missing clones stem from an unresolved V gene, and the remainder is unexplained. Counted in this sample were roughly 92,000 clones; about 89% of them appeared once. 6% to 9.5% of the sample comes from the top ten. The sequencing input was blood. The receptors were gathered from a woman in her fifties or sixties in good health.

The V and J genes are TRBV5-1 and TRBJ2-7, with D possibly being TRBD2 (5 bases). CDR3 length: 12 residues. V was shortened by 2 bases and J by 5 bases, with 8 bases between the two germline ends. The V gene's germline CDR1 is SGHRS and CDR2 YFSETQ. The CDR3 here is CASSFYGDEQYF. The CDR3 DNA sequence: TGCGCCAGCAGCTTTTACGGGGACGAGCAGTACTTC. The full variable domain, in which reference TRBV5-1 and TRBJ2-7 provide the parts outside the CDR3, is KAGVTQTPRYLIKTRGQQVTLSCSPISGHRSVSWYQQTPGQGLQFLFEYFSETQRNKGNFPGRFSGRQFSNSRSEMNVSTLELGDSALYLCASSFYGDEQYFGPGTRLTVT.

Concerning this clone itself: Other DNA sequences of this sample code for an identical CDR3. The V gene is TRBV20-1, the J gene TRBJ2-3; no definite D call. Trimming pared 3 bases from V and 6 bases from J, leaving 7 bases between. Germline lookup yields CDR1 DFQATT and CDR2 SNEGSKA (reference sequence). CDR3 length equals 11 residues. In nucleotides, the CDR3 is TGCAGTGCTAGGCCGGAGGATACGCAGTATTTT. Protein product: CSARPEDTQYF.

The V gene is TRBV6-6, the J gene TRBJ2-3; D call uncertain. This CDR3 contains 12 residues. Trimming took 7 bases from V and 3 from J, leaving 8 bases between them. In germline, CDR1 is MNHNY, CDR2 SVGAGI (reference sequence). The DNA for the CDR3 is TGTGCCAGCATGGAACCAACAGATACGCAGTATTTT. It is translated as CASMEPTDTQYF.

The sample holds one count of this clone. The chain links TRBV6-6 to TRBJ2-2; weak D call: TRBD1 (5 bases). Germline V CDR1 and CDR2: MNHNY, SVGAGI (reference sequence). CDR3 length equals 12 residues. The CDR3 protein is CGAGWNTGELFF. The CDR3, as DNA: TGTGGTGCAGGGTGGAACACCGGGGAGCTGTTTTTT.

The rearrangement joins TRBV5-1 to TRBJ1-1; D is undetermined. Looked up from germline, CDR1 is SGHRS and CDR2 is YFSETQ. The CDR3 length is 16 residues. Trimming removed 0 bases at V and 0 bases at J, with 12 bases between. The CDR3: CASSLVPGPLNTEAFF. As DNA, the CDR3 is TGCGCCAGCAGCTTGGTGCCAGGACCGCTGAACACTGAAGCTTTCTTT. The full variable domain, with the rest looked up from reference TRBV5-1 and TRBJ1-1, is KAGVTQTPRYLIKTRGQQVTLSCSPISGHRSVSWYQQTPGQGLQFLFEYFSETQRNKGNFPGRFSGRQFSNSRSEMNVSTLELGDSALYLCASSLVPGPLNTEAFFGQGTRLTVV.

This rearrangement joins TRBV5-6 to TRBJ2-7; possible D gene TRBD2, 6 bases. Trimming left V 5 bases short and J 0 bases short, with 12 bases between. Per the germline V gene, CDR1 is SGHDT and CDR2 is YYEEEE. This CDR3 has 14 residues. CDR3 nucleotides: TGTGCCAGCAGGCCACGGGACTCCTCCTACGAGCAGTACTTC. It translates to CASRPRDSSYEQYF.

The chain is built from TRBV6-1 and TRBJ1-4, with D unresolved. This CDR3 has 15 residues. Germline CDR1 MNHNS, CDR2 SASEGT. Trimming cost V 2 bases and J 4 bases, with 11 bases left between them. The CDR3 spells CASSESTRSNEKLFF. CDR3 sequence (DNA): TGTGCCAGCAGTGAATCGACACGAAGTAATGAAAAACTGTTTTTT.

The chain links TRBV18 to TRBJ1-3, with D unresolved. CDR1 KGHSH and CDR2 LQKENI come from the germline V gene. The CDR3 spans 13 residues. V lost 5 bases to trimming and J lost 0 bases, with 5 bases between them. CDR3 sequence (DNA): TGTGCCAGCTCAGCGAACTCTGGAAACACCATATATTTT. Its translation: CASSANSGNTIYF.

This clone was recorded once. The CDR3 spells CASIPGGTGNTEAFF. CDR3 coding DNA: TGTGCCAGCATCCCCGGCGGGACAGGTAACACTGAAGCTTTCTTT. The chain couples TRBV5-4 to TRBJ1-1, with 8 bases fitting TRBD1. The V and J ends lost 6 bases and 2 bases, in that order; junction bases with no gene match: 9. CDR3 size: 15 residues. Looked up from germline, CDR1 is SGHNT and CDR2 is YYREEE (reference sequence).

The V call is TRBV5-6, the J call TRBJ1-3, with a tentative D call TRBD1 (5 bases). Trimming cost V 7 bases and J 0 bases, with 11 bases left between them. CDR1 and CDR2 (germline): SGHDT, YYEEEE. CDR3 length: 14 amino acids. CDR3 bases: TGTGCCAGCCCCAGGGAGGACTCTGGAAACACCATATATTTT. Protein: CASPREDSGNTIYF.

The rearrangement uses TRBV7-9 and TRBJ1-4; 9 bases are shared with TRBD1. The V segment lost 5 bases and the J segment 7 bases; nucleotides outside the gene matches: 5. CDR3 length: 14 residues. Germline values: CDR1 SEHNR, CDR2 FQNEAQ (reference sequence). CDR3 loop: CASSPQGAGEKLFF. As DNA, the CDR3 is TGTGCCAGCAGCCCACAGGGGGCGGGTGAAAAACTGTTTTTT.

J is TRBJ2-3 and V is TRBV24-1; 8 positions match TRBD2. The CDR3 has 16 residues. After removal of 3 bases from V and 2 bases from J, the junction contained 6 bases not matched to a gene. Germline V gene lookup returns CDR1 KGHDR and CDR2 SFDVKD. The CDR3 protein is CATSDGSGGATDTQYF. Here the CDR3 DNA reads TGTGCCACCAGTGATGGGTCGGGGGGGGCCACAGATACGCAGTATTTT.

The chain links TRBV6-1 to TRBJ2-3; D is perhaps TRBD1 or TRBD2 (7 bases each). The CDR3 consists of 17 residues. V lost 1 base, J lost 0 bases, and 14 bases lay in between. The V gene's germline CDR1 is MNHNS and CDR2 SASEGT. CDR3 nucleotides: TGTGCCAGCAGTGAAGGAGGGGGAGGGGGCAGCACAGATACGCAGTATTTT. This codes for CASSEGGGGGSTDTQYF.

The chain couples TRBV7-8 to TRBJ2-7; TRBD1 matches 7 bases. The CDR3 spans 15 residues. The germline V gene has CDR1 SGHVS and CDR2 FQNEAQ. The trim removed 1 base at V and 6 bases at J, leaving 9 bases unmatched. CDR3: CASSLVWTGRAEQYF. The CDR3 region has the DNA TGTGCCAGCAGCTTAGTATGGACAGGCCGCGCCGAGCAGTACTTC.

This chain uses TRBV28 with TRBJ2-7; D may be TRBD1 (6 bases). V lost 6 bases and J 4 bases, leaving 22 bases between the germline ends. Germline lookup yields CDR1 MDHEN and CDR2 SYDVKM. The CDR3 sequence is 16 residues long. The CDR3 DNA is TGTGCCAGCAGCCCCAAAGACCGGGACACCACTTACGAGCAGTACTTC. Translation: CASSPKDRDTTYEQYF.

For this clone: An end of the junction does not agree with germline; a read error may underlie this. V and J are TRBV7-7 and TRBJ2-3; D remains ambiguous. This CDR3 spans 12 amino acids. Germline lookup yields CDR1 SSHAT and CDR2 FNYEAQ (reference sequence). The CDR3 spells CASSLRWDTQYF. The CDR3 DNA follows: TGTGCTAGCAGCTTAAGGTGGGATACGCAGTATTTT.

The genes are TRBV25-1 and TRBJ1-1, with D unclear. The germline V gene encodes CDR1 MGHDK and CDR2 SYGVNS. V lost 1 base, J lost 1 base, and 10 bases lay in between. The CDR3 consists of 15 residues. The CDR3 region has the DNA TGTGCCAGCAGTGAATTGAACACCCAGAACACTGAAGCTTTCTTT. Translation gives CASSELNTQNTEAFF.

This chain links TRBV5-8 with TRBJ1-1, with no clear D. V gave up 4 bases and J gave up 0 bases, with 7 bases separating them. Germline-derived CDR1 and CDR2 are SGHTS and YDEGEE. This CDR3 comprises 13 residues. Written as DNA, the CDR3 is TGTGCCAGCAGCCCAACGATGAACACTGAAGCTTTCTTT. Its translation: CASSPTMNTEAFF.

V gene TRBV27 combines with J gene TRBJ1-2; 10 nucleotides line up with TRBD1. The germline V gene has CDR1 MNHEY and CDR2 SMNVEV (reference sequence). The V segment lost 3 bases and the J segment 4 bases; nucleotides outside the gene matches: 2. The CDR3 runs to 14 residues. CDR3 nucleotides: TGTGCCAGCAGTTTTAGACAGGGGGCCTATGGCTACACCTTC. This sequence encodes CASSFRQGAYGYTF.